The T cell receptor beta chain under discussion was sequenced for a study of cytotoxic CD8 clonotypes in ibrutinib-treated CLL. Study-level points and caveats: Clonality was elevated at ibrutinib response and had returned toward baseline at progression.

Germline trimming cut 2 bases from V and 3 bases from J; bases unmatched to any gene: 7. The germline CDR1 and CDR2 sequences are MNHEY and SVGAGI. The CDR3 extends over 16 amino acids. Notes on this clone: Its antigen remains unknown.

The data were produced by immunoSEQ multiplex PCR, yet TCRdb's version contains in-frame clones alone and is incomplete. The top ten clones hold 20% to 25% of a sample with approximately 90,000 clones, 75% to 80% of them seen once. The sequencing here drew on PBMCs, taken after 24 months of ibrutinib treatment. This receptor was identified in a human donor with chronic lymphocytic leukemia. The chain employs TRBV6-5 and TRBJ2-1; TRBD2 aligns across 7 bases. The CDR3 DNA reads as TGTGCCAGCAGTTACAGGGCGGGAGTGGTCTACAATGAGCAGTTCTTC. Translation: CASSYRAGVVYNEQFF.